Each of the 18 T cell receptor beta chains below was sequenced from the same sample in a study of CD8+ T cells in alopecia areata. The sample's treatment: oral pan-JAK inhibitor, 5-10 mg twice daily. RNA extraction was followed by reverse transcription into cDNA, which acted as the sequencing template. The data were produced by immunoSEQ multiplex PCR, yet TCRdb's version contains in-frame clones alone and is incomplete. Of about 170,000 clones detected, approximately 52% appear once; the ten largest clones hold approximately 16%. Specimen: CD4+ T cells sorted from blood, collected at approximately week 56, from a patient treated with tofacitinib. These receptors were collected from a human donor with alopecia areata.

This clone has just one count. The gene calls are TRBV20-1 and TRBJ2-7; D call uncertain. Germline assignment: CDR1 DFQATT and CDR2 SNEGSKA (reference sequence). The CDR3 sequence is 11 residues long. The V gene lost 3 bases and the J gene lost 2 bases, with 5 bases spanning the gap. The CDR3 loop reads CSASPAYEQYF. The CDR3, as DNA: TGCAGTGCTAGTCCGGCCTACGAGCAGTACTTC.

The J gene is TRBJ2-1, the V gene TRBV27, with D possibly matching TRBD2 (5 bases). The V gene's germline CDR1 is MNHEY and CDR2 SMNVEV (reference sequence). V was shortened by 4 bases and J by 8 bases, with 9 bases between the two germline ends. There are 12 residues in the CDR3. CDR3 sequence (DNA): TGTGCCAGCAGTTCTAGCAGCGATGAGCAGTTCTTC. Protein product: CASSSSSDEQFF.

The rearrangement uses TRBV29-1 and TRBJ2-3; 9 nucleotides line up with TRBD2. Germline V gene data show CDR1 as SQVTM and CDR2 as ANQGSEA. Trimming cost V 4 bases and J 12 bases; bases outside gene matches: 14. This CDR3 is built from 14 residues. The CDR3 loop reads CSVVRAGGLGTQYF. The CDR3 region has the DNA TGCAGCGTTGTGCGAGCGGGGGGCCTCGGGACCCAGTATTTT.

The chain recombines TRBV30 with TRBJ2-7; 7 bases align to TRBD1. The CDR3 has 13 amino acids. Germline V lookup: CDR1 GTSNPN, CDR2 SVGIG (reference sequence). J gave up 2 bases and V 1 base, and 2 bases lay outside the gene matches. CDR3 in amino acids: CAWSGQGPYEQYF. CDR3 in DNA: TGTGCCTGGAGTGGACAGGGTCCCTACGAGCAGTACTTC.

The V and J genes are TRBV6-1 and TRBJ2-1; 9 bases match TRBD2. The CDR3 covers 15 residues. Germline trimming cut 11 bases from V and 7 bases from J; bases unmatched to any gene: 15. Germline V gives CDR1 MNHNS, CDR2 SASEGT. The CDR3 DNA reads TGTGCCGGCCACATAGCGGGGGCTATCGGAAATGAGCAGTTCTTC. Its protein product is CAGHIAGAIGNEQFF.

The V gene is TRBV6-1, the J gene TRBJ1-5; 8 bases map to TRBD1. Unmatched junction bases numbered 10, after V lost 6 bases and J lost 3 bases. This CDR3 spans 16 amino acids. Germline V gene sequence: CDR1 MNHNS, CDR2 SASEGT. The CDR3 loop reads CASRETSDRDNQPQHF. CDR3 DNA: TGTGCCAGCAGAGAAACCTCGGACAGGGACAATCAGCCCCAGCATTTT.

For this clone: The same CDR3 can be traced to other DNA sequences in this sample. The rearrangement joins TRBV18 to TRBJ1-1; possible D gene TRBD1, 5 bases. CDR1 is KGHSH and CDR2 is LQKENI in the germline V gene. This CDR3 region has 14 residues. Trimming left V 3 bases short and J 3 bases short, with 11 bases between. The CDR3 here is CASSPPKGDTEAFF. The CDR3 coding sequence is TGTGCCAGCTCACCTCCGAAAGGGGACACTGAAGCTTTCTTT.

This chain's CDR3 is CASISGQGTDGYTF. CDR3 nucleotide sequence: TGTGCCAGCATATCGGGACAGGGGACTGATGGCTACACCTTC. The chain has TRBV6-1 and TRBJ1-2, with 10 nucleotides matching TRBD1. Germline V lookup: CDR1 MNHNS, CDR2 SASEGT. Unmatched junction bases numbered 8, after V lost 7 bases and J lost 6 bases. The CDR3 contains 14 residues.

This clone was observed a handful of times. The same CDR3 also results from other DNA sequences found in this sample. V usage is TRBV7-9 and J usage is TRBJ2-2; D may be TRBD1 or TRBD2 (6 bases each). Germline CDR1 and CDR2: SEHNR and FQNEAQ (reference sequence). CDR3 length: 18 residues. V was shortened by 1 base and J by 4 bases, with 19 bases between the two germline ends. The DNA for the CDR3 is TGTGCCAGCAGCTTAGAGCCCTCGGGGGCGCGGCGCACCGGGGAGCTGTTTTTT. Amino acids: CASSLEPSGARRTGELFF. The full variable domain, its missing parts supplied by reference TRBV7-9 and TRBJ2-2, is DTGVSQNPRHKITKRGQNVTFRCDPISEHNRLYWYRQTLGQGPEFLTYFQNEAQLEKSRLLSDRFSAERPKGSFSTLEIQRTEQGDSAMYLCASSLEPSGARRTGELFFGEGSRLTVL.

As regards this clone: Sequence at one end of the junction differs from germline and may be a read error. The J gene is TRBJ1-4, the V gene TRBV7-7; TRBD1 matches at 8 bases. The CDR3 is 15 residues long. Per the germline V gene, CDR1 is SSHAT and CDR2 is FNYEAQ (reference sequence). The CDR3 DNA sequence: TGTGCTAGCAGCTTATCGGGACAGGTCGGTGAAAAACTGTTTTTT. It yields the protein CASSLSGQVGEKLFF.

The chain links TRBV29-1 to TRBJ1-1; D call uncertain. Germline V gives CDR1 SQVTM, CDR2 ANQGSEA. V was pared by 7 bases and J by 1 base, with 10 bases between. CDR3 length: 12 residues. The CDR3: CSGKTSNTEAFF. CDR3 DNA sequence: TGCAGCGGCAAAACGTCGAACACTGAAGCTTTCTTT.

This sequence joins TRBV27 and TRBJ1-6; D might be TRBD1 (5 bases). The germline V and J ends were trimmed by 0 bases and 6 bases, with 12 bases remaining between them. Germline V CDR1 and CDR2: MNHEY, SMNVEV (reference sequence). The CDR3 consists of 16 residues. CDR3 sequence reads: CASSLSKGRINSPLHF. The CDR3, as DNA: TGTGCCAGCAGTTTATCTAAGGGGCGGATTAATTCACCCCTCCACTTT.

A remark on this clone: The sample contains more than one DNA sequence encoding this CDR3. The chain couples TRBV20-1 to TRBJ2-5; D is unresolved. This CDR3 contains 10 residues. Trimming shortened V by 6 bases and J by 7 bases, and 9 bases separated the two germline ends. Germline loops: CDR1 DFQATT, CDR2 SNEGSKA (reference sequence). The chain's CDR3 is CSAPLGTQYF. CDR3 bases: TGCAGTGCCCCACTGGGGACCCAGTACTTC.

The genes are TRBV15 and TRBJ2-3; 10 nucleotides align to TRBD2. The CDR3 consists of 16 residues. V was clipped by 2 bases and J by 5 bases; unmatched bases: 7. Germline V gene lookup returns CDR1 LNHNV and CDR2 YYDKDF (reference sequence). This chain's CDR3 is CATSRWEAGGQDTQYF. CDR3 bases: TGTGCCACCAGCAGATGGGAAGCGGGGGGGCAAGATACGCAGTATTTT.

The J gene is TRBJ2-7, the V gene TRBV13, with 9 nucleotides matching TRBD1. From germline, CDR1 is PRHDT and CDR2 FYEKMQ (reference sequence). The CDR3 is made up of 14 amino acids. Trimming cost V 1 base and J 4 bases; bases outside gene matches: 2. CDR3 bases: TGTGCCAGCAGCTTAGAGGACAGGGGTTACGAGCAGTACTTC. Its protein product is CASSLEDRGYEQYF.

The V call is TRBV7-9, the J call TRBJ1-1; possibly TRBD1 for D (6 bases). Trimming cost V 7 bases and J 1 base, with 10 bases left between them. Looked up from germline, CDR1 is SEHNR and CDR2 is FQNEAQ (reference sequence). The CDR3 runs 13 residues. The DNA for the CDR3 is TGTGCCAGCATACGACAGGCGAACACTGAAGCTTTCTTT. Amino acids: CASIRQANTEAFF.

The rearrangement uses TRBV2 and TRBJ2-7; 7 nucleotides line up with TRBD1. Germline-derived CDR1 and CDR2 are SNHLY and FYNNEI. J was trimmed by 3 bases and V by 2 bases; bases with no gene match: 10. The length of the CDR3 is 16 residues. This chain's CDR3 is CASSEFGGPGGYEQYF. In nucleotides, the CDR3 is TGTGCCAGCAGTGAATTCGGTGGGCCAGGGGGCTACGAGCAGTACTTC.

This clone was picked up many times. The rearrangement uses TRBV7-2 and TRBJ2-5; D may be TRBD1 (5 bases). The CDR3 is 15 amino acids. CDR1 and CDR2 from the germline V gene are SGHTA and FQGNSA. V was pared by 3 bases and J by 2 bases, with 13 bases between. CDR3 sequence (DNA): TGTGCCAGCAGCTTTGGGGCTACTATACAAGAGACCCAGTACTTC. It specifies CASSFGATIQETQYF.